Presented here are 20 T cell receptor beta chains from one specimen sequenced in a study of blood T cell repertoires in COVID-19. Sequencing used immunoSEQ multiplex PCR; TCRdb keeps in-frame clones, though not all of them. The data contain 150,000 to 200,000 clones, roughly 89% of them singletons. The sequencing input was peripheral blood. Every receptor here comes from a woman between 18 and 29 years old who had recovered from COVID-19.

The CDR3 here is CASSDRSMNTEAFF. The CDR3, as DNA: TGTGCCAGCAGTGATAGGAGTATGAACACTGAAGCTTTCTTT. The V call is TRBV6-1, the J call TRBJ1-1, with no clear D. The CDR3 covers 14 residues. V was pared by 3 bases and J by 0 bases, with 8 bases between. CDR1 MNHNS and CDR2 SASEGT come from the germline V gene.

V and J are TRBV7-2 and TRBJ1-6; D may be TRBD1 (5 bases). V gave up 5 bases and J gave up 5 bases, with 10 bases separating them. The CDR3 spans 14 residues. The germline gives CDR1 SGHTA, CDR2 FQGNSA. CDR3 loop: CASSLQGNNSPLHF. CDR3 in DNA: TGTGCCAGCAGCCTTCAGGGAAATAATTCACCCCTCCACTTT.

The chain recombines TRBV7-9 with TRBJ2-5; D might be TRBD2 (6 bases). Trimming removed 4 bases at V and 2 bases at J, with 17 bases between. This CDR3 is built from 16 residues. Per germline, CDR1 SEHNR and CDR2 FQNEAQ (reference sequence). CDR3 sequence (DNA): TGTGCCAGCAGCTCCTTGGCGACTAGTCATCAAGAGACCCAGTACTTC. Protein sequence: CASSSLATSHQETQYF.

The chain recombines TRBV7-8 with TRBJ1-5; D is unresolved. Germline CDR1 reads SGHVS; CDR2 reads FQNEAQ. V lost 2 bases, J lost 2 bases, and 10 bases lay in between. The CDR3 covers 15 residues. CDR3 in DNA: TGTGCCAGCAGCTTATTAGAGGAGGGCAATCAGCCCCAGCATTTT. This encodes CASSLLEEGNQPQHF.

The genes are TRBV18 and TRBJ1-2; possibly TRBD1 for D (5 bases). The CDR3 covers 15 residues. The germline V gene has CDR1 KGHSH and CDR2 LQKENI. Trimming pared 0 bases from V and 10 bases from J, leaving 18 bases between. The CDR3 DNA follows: TGTGCCAGCTCACCACCGTTCCCAGGGCCCGCGAACTACACCTTC. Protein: CASSPPFPGPANYTF.

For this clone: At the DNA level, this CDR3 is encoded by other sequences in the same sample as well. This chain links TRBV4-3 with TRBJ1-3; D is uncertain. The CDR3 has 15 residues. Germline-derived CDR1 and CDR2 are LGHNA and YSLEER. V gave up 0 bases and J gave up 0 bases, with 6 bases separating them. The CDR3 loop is CASSQDRLSGNTIYF. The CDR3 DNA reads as TGCGCCAGCAGCCAAGATCGACTCTCTGGAAACACCATATATTTT.

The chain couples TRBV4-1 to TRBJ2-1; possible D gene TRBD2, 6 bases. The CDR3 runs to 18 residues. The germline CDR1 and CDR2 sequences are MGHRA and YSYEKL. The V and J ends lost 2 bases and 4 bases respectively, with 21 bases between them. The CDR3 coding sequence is TGCGCCAGCAGCCAAATCCTCGTAAACCGGGAGCGTTACAATGAGCAGTTCTTC. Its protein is CASSQILVNRERYNEQFF.

The CDR3, as DNA: TGTGCCAGCAGCCCTACCCAGCGGAATGAGCAGTTCTTC. Protein: CASSPTQRNEQFF. The rearrangement joins TRBV7-3 to TRBJ2-1, with D possibly TRBD2 on 5 matching bases. This CDR3 contains 13 residues. Germline CDR1 and CDR2: SGHTA and FQGTGA. Trimming stripped 5 bases from V and 7 bases from J, with 12 bases between.

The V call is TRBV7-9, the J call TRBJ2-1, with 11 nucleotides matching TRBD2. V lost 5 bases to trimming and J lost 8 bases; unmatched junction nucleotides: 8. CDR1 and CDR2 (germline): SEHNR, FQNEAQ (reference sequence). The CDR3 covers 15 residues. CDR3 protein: CASSRVAGGEHEQFF. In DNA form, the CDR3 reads TGTGCCAGCAGCCGTGTAGCGGGAGGGGAGCATGAGCAGTTCTTC.

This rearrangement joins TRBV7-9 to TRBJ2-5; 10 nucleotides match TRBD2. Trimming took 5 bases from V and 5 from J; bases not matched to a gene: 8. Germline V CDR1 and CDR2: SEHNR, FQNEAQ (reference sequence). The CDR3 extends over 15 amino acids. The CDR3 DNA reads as TGTGCCAGCAGCAATTGGCTAGCGGGAGTTGAGACCCAGTACTTC. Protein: CASSNWLAGVETQYF.

This CDR3 is CASSLGFTGEAEAFF. The CDR3 nucleotides are TGTGCCAGCAGCTTGGGGTTTACAGGGGAGGCTGAAGCTTTCTTT. The V call is TRBV5-6, the J call TRBJ1-1, with 7 bases lining up with TRBD1. This CDR3 has 15 residues. Germline CDR1 is SGHDT and CDR2 is YYEEEE. J gave up 6 bases and V 0 bases, and 8 bases lay outside the gene matches.

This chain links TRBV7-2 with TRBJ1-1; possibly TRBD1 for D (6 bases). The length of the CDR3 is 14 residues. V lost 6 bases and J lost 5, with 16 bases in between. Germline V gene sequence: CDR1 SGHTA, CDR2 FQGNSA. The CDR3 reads CASREGRGLTEAFF. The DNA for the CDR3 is TGTGCCAGCAGAGAGGGGCGGGGGCTGACTGAAGCTTTCTTT.

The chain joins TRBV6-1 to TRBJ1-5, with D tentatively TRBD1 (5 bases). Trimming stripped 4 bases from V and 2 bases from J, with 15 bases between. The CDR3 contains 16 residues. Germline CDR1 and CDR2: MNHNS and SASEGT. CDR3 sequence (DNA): TGTGCCAGCAGTGGGGGCACAGGTAGTGGCAATCAGCCCCAGCATTTT. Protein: CASSGGTGSGNQPQHF.

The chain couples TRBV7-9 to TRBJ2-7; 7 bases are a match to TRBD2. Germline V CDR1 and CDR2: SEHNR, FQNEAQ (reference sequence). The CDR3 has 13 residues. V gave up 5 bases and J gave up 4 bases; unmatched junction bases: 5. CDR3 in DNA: TGTGCCAGCAGCCCTCGGACTAGATACGAGCAGTACGTC. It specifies CASSPRTRYEQYV.

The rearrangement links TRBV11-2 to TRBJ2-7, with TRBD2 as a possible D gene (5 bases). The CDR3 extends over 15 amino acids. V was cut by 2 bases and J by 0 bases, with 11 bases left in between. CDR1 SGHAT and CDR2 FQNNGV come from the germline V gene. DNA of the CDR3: TGTGCCAGCAGCTTACTCCTGGGGAGCTCCTACGAGCAGTACGTC. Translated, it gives CASSLLLGSSYEQYV.

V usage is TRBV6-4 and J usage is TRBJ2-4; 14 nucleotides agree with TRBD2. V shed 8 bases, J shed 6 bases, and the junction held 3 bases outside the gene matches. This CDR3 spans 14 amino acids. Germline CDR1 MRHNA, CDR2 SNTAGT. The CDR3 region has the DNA TGTGCCAGCGGGGGACTAGCGGGAGTAAACATTCAGTACTTC. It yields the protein CASGGLAGVNIQYF.

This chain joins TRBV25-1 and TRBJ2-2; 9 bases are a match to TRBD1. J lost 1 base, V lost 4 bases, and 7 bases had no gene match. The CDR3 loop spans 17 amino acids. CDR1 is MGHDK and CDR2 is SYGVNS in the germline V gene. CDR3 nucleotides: TGTGCCAGCAGTGCGCAACCGGGACAGGGGAACACCGGGGAGCTGTTTTTT. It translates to CASSAQPGQGNTGELFF. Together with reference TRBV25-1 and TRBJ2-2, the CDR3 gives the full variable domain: EADIYQTPRYLVIGTGKKITLECSQTMGHDKMYWYQQDPGMELHLIHYSYGVNSTEKGDLSSESTVSRIRTEHFPLTLESARPSHTSQYLCASSAQPGQGNTGELFFGEGSRLTVL.

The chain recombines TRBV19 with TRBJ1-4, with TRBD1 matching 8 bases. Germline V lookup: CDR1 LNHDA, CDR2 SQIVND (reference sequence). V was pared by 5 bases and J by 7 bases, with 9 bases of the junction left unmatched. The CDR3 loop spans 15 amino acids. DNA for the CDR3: TGTGCCAGTAGTTTCCTACCCGGGACAGGTGAAAAACTGTTTTTT. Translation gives CASSFLPGTGEKLFF.

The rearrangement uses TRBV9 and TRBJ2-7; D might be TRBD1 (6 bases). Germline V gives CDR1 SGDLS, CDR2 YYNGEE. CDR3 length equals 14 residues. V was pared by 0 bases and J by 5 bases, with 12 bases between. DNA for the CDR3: TGTGCCAGCAGCGTAGGAGGGGGAAACCACGAGCAGTACTTC. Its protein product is CASSVGGGNHEQYF.

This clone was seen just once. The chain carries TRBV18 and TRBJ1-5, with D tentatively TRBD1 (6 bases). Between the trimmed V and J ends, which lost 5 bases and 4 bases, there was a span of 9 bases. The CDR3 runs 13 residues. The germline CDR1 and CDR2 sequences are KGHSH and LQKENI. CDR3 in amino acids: CASSSGQNQPQHF. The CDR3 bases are TGTGCCAGCTCATCAGGACAGAATCAGCCCCAGCATTTT.